These T cell receptor beta chains were read from a single sample in a study of blood T cell repertoires in COVID-19. Measured with immunoSEQ multiplex PCR; TCRdb has only the in-frame clones, and not every one. Among about 93,000 clones listed, roughly nine tenths were seen once. Sequenced sample: peripheral blood. These receptor sequences come from a human donor with active COVID-19. The donor label of this sample is uncertain. Each CDR3 is given with its conserved first and last residue. The D gene is left open where the match is weak.

TRBV7-9,-,CASSPAGRVGYTF
TRBV5-1,TRBD1,CASSIVQLHTGVLSYNEQFF
TRBV12-5,-,CASGFSGLSSYNSPLHF
TRBV6-5,-,CASSYSIVGGSPLHF
TRBV6-4,TRBD1,CASQFGTGTPNNYGYTF
TRBV2,-,CASSERTGGGKKLFF
TRBV5-1,TRBD1,CASSSPGQNIYEQYF
TRBV30,TRBD1,CAWSSGGNSPLHF
TRBV6-6,TRBD1,CASRETGGSYNEQFF
TRBV28,-,CASSFGLGGGTEAFF
TRBV2,-,CASSEALRLVNYGYTF
TRBV27,TRBD2,CASSPRGLAVNEQFF
TRBV9,TRBD1,CASSAGQPNQPQHF
TRBV2,-,CASLYSGANVLTF
TRBV5-1,TRBD1,CASSENQGDQPQHF
TRBV7-9,-,CASSSSTGHNYGYTF
TRBV5-4,-,CASSVGMGLNTEAFF
TRBV12-3/TRBV12-4,TRBD2,CASSVGLAGPQYF
TRBV5-1,-,CASSWAGQDTDTQYF
TRBV20-1,TRBD1,CSATTGSEQYF
TRBV10-2,TRBD2,CASRGTSGGRGELFF
TRBV6-2/TRBV6-3,TRBD2,CASSYQRGGRETQYF
TRBV5-1,TRBD2,CASSYPEGGGYEQYF
TRBV6-5,-,CASNKRTPYNEQFF
TRBV12-3/TRBV12-4,-,CASSLRGGTEAFF
TRBV18,TRBD1,CASSDKTGGYGYTF
TRBV19,TRBD1,CASTPSPGTGGTYNIQYF
TRBV6-8,TRBD1,CASARTGWDSPLHF
TRBV18,TRBD1,CASSPGGQGEQPQHF
TRBV27,TRBD2,CASSNAGLAVYEQYF
TRBV9,-,CASSVGGQMNTEAFF
TRBV6-5,-,CASSPITGGRSPLHF
TRBV7-9,-,CASTKADDYGYTF
TRBV4-1,TRBD1,CASSFGQGNYNEQFF
TRBV7-9,-,CASSLAPPWTQYF
TRBV11-2,-,CASSLGLLASTYF
TRBV23-1,-,CASSQSAGVNQPQHF
TRBV7-8,-,CASSPQPASPGNTIYF
TRBV6-2/TRBV6-3,-,CASSYSGLAYNEQFF
TRBV9,TRBD1,CASSARQGNNEQFF
TRBV20-1,-,CSASPTGETQYF
TRBV7-8,-,CASSSRTGANEKLFF
TRBV2,-,CASSRELNTEAFF
TRBV7-9,-,CASSLVAIRDNSGNTIYF
TRBV9,-,CASSPGPLWGLSAFF
TRBV3-1/TRBV3-2,TRBD1,CASSPLIGTGDEKLFF
TRBV7-2,-,CASSSIPGSAKNIQYF
TRBV7-3,TRBD1,CASSLGQGHTGELFF
TRBV30,TRBD2,CAWSVSGGGGTGELFF
TRBV28,-,CASSPGRRRTQETQYF
TRBV21-1,-,CASSKAYGLASLPSSYNEQFF